These T cell receptor beta chains were read from a single sample in a study of CD8 T cells in Susac syndrome. TCRdb re-analysed the immunoSEQ multiplex PCR reads in MiXCR, keeping a single row per CDR3 protein. In the table there are approximately 150,000 distinct CDR3 sequences, approximately 92% of which are singletons. The source material was CD4+ T cells from PBMCs. These receptor sequences come from a human donor in good health. CDR3s include the opening cysteine and the closing phenylalanine or tryptophan. A D gene is named only where the DNA matches it firmly. Clone size is shown for a subset of rows, as once, few, many or a class of expanded clone.

V,D,length,size,J,CDR3,DNA
TRBV6-6,-,13,-,TRBJ2-3,CASRKQSTDTQYF,TGTGCCAGCAGAAAACAGAGCACAGATACGCAGTATTTT
TRBV2,-,15,-,TRBJ2-6,CASSEKGPGANVLTF,TGTGCCAGCAGTGAAAAGGGACCCGGGGCCAACGTCCTGACTTTC
TRBV20-1,TRBD2,13,-,TRBJ2-7,CSPWRGDSYEQYF,TGCAGTCCTTGGCGGGGGGACTCCTACGAGCAGTACTTC
TRBV5-1,TRBD2,14,once,TRBJ2-3,CASVAGTSTDTQYF,TGCGCCAGCGTAGCGGGGACTAGCACAGATACGCAGTATTTT
TRBV10-3,TRBD2,16,-,TRBJ2-3,CAISEYSAGGTDTQYF,TGTGCCATCAGTGAGTACTCGGCGGGGGGCACAGATACGCAGTATTTT
TRBV7-2,-,15,-,TRBJ1-4,CASSRAGGTNEKLFF,TGTGCCAGCAGCCGCGCGGGGGGGACTAATGAAAAACTGTTTTTT
TRBV5-1,TRBD2,18,-,TRBJ2-3,CASSFGTSGATSTDTQYF,TGCGCCAGCAGCTTCGGCACTAGCGGAGCCACTAGCACAGATACGCAGTATTTT
TRBV29-1,TRBD1,14,once,TRBJ2-3,CSGRDRVSSDTQYF,TGCAGCGGCCGGGACAGGGTTTCGTCAGATACGCAGTATTTT
TRBV20-1,-,13,-,TRBJ1-5,CSASTGPMQPQHF,TGCAGTGCTTCGACAGGCCCTATGCAGCCCCAGCATTTT
TRBV5-6,TRBD2,14,-,TRBJ2-7,CASSWSGTSYEQYF,TGTGCCAGCAGCTGGAGCGGGACCTCCTACGAGCAGTACTTC
TRBV14,-,11,once,TRBJ2-3,CASSQEVMQYF,TGTGCCAGCAGCCAGGAGGTGATGCAGTATTTT
TRBV5-1,TRBD1,14,-,TRBJ1-5,CASSQGAGNQPQHF,TGCGCCAGCAGCCAGGGGGCAGGCAATCAGCCCCAGCATTTT
TRBV15,-,14,-,TRBJ2-2,CATSRDTLTGELFF,TGTGCCACCAGCAGGGACACCCTCACCGGGGAGCTGTTTTTT
TRBV20-1,TRBD2,13,-,TRBJ2-7,CSAGLGLAGEQYF,TGCAGTGCGGGCCTCGGACTAGCCGGAGAGCAGTACTTC
TRBV5-1,-,13,-,TRBJ2-7,CASSRESSYEQYF,TGCGCCAGTTCCAGGGAAAGCTCCTACGAGCAGTACTTC
TRBV2,TRBD2,15,-,TRBJ2-1,CASRLGLGGVNEQFF,TGTGCCAGCAGACTCGGACTAGGAGGGGTCAATGAGCAGTTCTTC
TRBV7-9,TRBD1,15,-,TRBJ2-1,CASSLRGSGNNEQFF,TGTGCCAGCAGCCTCAGGGGGTCAGGAAACAATGAGCAGTTCTTC
TRBV30,TRBD1,12,-,TRBJ1-4,CAWTGGAEKLFF,TGTGCCTGGACAGGGGGCGCGGAAAAACTGTTTTTT
TRBV2,-,13,-,TRBJ1-1,CASSEGSRTEAFF,TGTGCCAGCAGTGAAGGGTCCCGCACTGAAGCTTTCTTT
TRBV3-1,TRBD1,14,-,TRBJ1-1,CASSQEEGATEAFF,TGTGCCAGCAGCCAAGAGGAGGGGGCCACTGAAGCTTTCTTT
TRBV5-1,TRBD1,14,-,TRBJ2-5,CASTGQGIEETQYF,TGCGCCAGCACCGGACAGGGGATCGAAGAGACCCAGTACTTC
TRBV5-6,-,15,-,TRBJ2-3,CASSQGQLRTDTQYF,TGTGCCAGCAGCCAGGGACAACTACGCACAGATACGCAGTATTTT
TRBV7-3,-,13,-,TRBJ1-1,CASSQQGDTEAFF,TGTGCCAGCAGCCAACAGGGTGACACTGAAGCTTTCTTT
TRBV3-1,-,12,-,TRBJ1-1,CASSLYTSEAFF,TGTGCCAGCAGCCTATATACCTCTGAAGCTTTCTTT
TRBV12-3/TRBV12-4,-,15,-,TRBJ2-5,CASSSIGYLQETQYF,TGTGCCAGCAGTTCGATAGGGTACTTACAAGAGACCCAGTACTTC
TRBV20-1,-,13,-,TRBJ2-4,CSARDGGGNIQYF,TGCAGTGCGAGGGACGGGGGCGGAAACATTCAGTACTTC
TRBV2,-,13,once,TRBJ2-7,CASRQASTYEQYF,TGTGCCAGCCGACAGGCGTCGACCTACGAGCAGTACTTC